This entry is about one T cell receptor beta chain. Its specificity is not known. The data were obtained in a study of T cells in Graves' hyperthyroidism and ophthalmopathy. The CDR3 length is 13 residues. The trim removed 7 bases at V and 2 bases at J, leaving 2 bases unmatched. CDR1 and CDR2 from the germline V gene are MNHEY and SMNVEV (reference sequence). TCR beta CDR3 regions were amplified from RNA transcripts. Using the HTBI primer set, a first-round RT-PCR was run on the TCR CDR3. Using its own MiXCR run on the multiplex PCR reads, TCRdb lists one record per CDR3 protein. Here the sample spans 650,000 to 850,000 distinct CDR3 sequences, approximately 19% being singletons. Points from the study as a whole: A median roughly 6.6 months before onset, the model predicted ophthalmopathy.

Material for sequencing was blood. The sequence derives from a woman aged 50 to 60 with Graves' hyperthyroidism that later progressed to Graves' ophthalmopathy. The chain employs TRBV27 and TRBJ2-7; 10 bases fit TRBD2. CDR3 amino acids: CASKSGGAYEQYF. The CDR3 coding sequence is TGTGCCAGCAAGAGCGGGGGGGCCTACGAGCAGTACTTC.